The present T cell receptor beta chain was sequenced within a study of blood T cell repertoires in COVID-19. Study-level background: Sample material is recorded as cDNA or gDNA derived from T cells, B-cell-depleted T cells, or PBMCs.

Germline CDR1 KGHSH, CDR2 LQKENI. This CDR3 comprises 14 residues. Between the trimmed V and J ends, which lost 6 bases and 7 bases, there was a span of 16 bases. In the study's own analysis: Amplification of reference gene primers provided the estimated nucleated cell counts. Some clones are missing from TCRdb's copy, which holds only in-frame ones; the method was immunoSEQ multiplex PCR. Clone size and V and J calls were adopted from that table, with D and trimming inferred from the DNA. The profile shows about 230,000 clones, 75% to 90% of them singletons. V is TRBV18 and J is TRBJ1-5; D is perhaps TRBD1 (5 bases). The specimen was peripheral blood. This clonotype was obtained from a woman aged 70-85 years with active or convalescent COVID-19. The CDR3, as DNA: TGTGCCAGCTCTCTTTCAGGGCACAACCAGCCCCAGCATTTT. As protein: CASSLSGHNQPQHF.